This passage covers 10 T cell receptor beta chains from one sample sequenced in a study of vaccination effects on CD4 cells after COVID-19. Following culture for roughly 10 days, CD4+ T cells were isolated. The person's infection with SARS-CoV-2, confirmed by PCR, took place between March and December 2020. Participants completed two doses of the BNT162b2 or mRNA-1273 vaccine. Measured with immunoSEQ multiplex PCR; TCRdb has only the in-frame clones, and not every one. The sample shows about 44,000 clones, more than 65% of them seen only once. Their specific antigens are unknown. The sample in question was CD4+ T cells from PBMCs cultured without peptide, obtained after COVID-19 vaccination. Receptors were obtained from a human donor who had a prior SARS-CoV-2 infection.

V gene TRBV5-6 combines with J gene TRBJ2-5; 14 bases match TRBD2. CDR1 is SGHDT and CDR2 is YYEEEE in the germline V gene. V was clipped by 4 bases and J by 10 bases; unmatched bases: 9. The CDR3 is made up of 15 amino acids. This CDR3 is CASSDAGTSGGVQYF. DNA of the CDR3: TGTGCCAGCAGCGATGCCGGGACTAGCGGGGGCGTCCAGTACTTC.

This clone was observed a few times. The chain is built from TRBV11-2 and TRBJ1-1; 8 positions agree with TRBD1. The CDR3 length is 16 residues. Germline V CDR1 and CDR2: SGHAT, FQNNGV. The V gene end was trimmed by 5 bases and the J gene end by 0 bases; junction bases not matched to a gene: 8. CDR3 in amino acids: CASSPTGTGLNTEAFF. The CDR3 DNA reads TGTGCCAGCAGCCCTACCGGGACAGGATTGAACACTGAAGCTTTCTTT.

This chain links TRBV7-9 with TRBJ2-7, with TRBD2 matching 7 bases. The CDR3 sequence is 17 residues long. V shed 5 bases, J shed 0 bases, and the junction held 13 bases outside the gene matches. Germline V gene lookup returns CDR1 SEHNR and CDR2 FQNEAQ (reference sequence). The CDR3 DNA reads as TGTGCCAGCAGCCTCCTCCGCGGCGGGAGAAGCTCCTACGAGCAGTACTTC. This sequence encodes CASSLLRGGRSSYEQYF.

The chain combines TRBV5-4 with TRBJ2-2; TRBD1 is a possible D gene (5 bases). This CDR3 contains 14 residues. CDR1 is SGHNT, CDR2 YYREEE, per germline (reference sequence). V was trimmed by 0 bases and J by 6 bases, leaving 9 bases between them. The CDR3 bases are TGTGCCAGCAGCTTGGCAGGGCTGTCCGGGGAGCTGTTTTTT. As protein: CASSLAGLSGELFF.

The J gene is TRBJ2-7, the V gene TRBV5-1, with 9 bases aligning to TRBD2. CDR3 length equals 18 residues. The germline V gene encodes CDR1 SGHRS and CDR2 YFSETQ. Trimming took 4 bases from V and 5 from J; bases not matched to a gene: 19. The CDR3 coding sequence is TGCGCCAGCAGCACTGGGAGAGATAGCGGGAGAATTCTGCACGAGCAGTACTTC. The encoded protein is CASSTGRDSGRILHEQYF. Variable domain in full (rest from reference TRBV5-1 and TRBJ2-7): KAGVTQTPRYLIKTRGQQVTLSCSPISGHRSVSWYQQTPGQGLQFLFEYFSETQRNKGNFPGRFSGRQFSNSRSEMNVSTLELGDSALYLCASSTGRDSGRILHEQYFGPGTRLTVT.

The chain couples TRBV7-8 to TRBJ2-1; 7 nucleotides align to TRBD1. CDR3 length: 14 residues. Germline V gives CDR1 SGHVS, CDR2 FQNEAQ. The ends lost 5 bases at V and 6 bases at J; junction bases unmatched: 7. The CDR3 sequence is CASSVTGVGNEQFF. CDR3 nucleotide sequence: TGTGCCAGCAGCGTAACAGGGGTTGGCAATGAGCAGTTCTTC.

V usage is TRBV2 and J usage is TRBJ2-1, with 11 bases matching TRBD2. V shed 5 bases, J shed 6 bases, and the junction held 9 bases outside the gene matches. CDR1 SNHLY and CDR2 FYNNEI come from the germline V gene. The CDR3 loop spans 16 amino acids. The CDR3 sequence: CASSQDGLAGVNEQFF. The CDR3 DNA follows: TGTGCCAGCAGTCAGGACGGACTAGCGGGCGTCAATGAGCAGTTCTTC.

This clone was counted only a few times. This rearrangement joins TRBV19 to TRBJ1-5; 7 nucleotides line up with TRBD1. The CDR3 is 16 residues long. Germline-derived CDR1 and CDR2 are LNHDA and SQIVND (reference sequence). J gave up 4 bases and V 3 bases, and 9 bases lay outside the gene matches. The CDR3 coding sequence is TGTGCCAGTAGTATTGGTTGGGGGGACAGAAATCAGCCCCAGCATTTT. It encodes CASSIGWGDRNQPQHF. The variable domain in full, completed from reference TRBV19 and TRBJ1-5, reads DGGITQSPKYLFRKEGQNVTLSCEQNLNHDAMYWYRQDPGQGLRLIYYSQIVNDFQKGDIAEGYSVSREKKESFPLTVTSAQKNPTAFYLCASSIGWGDRNQPQHFGDGTRLSIL.

A few counts support this clone. The chain joins TRBV24-1 to TRBJ1-3; no definite D call. The V end was cut by 2 bases, the J end by 2 bases, with 12 bases between. The germline V gene has CDR1 KGHDR and CDR2 SFDVKD. This CDR3 is built from 16 residues. Here the CDR3 reads CATSDSSASTGNTIYF. The CDR3 DNA reads as TGTGCCACCAGTGATTCCTCTGCTTCGACTGGAAACACCATATATTTT.

The chain is built from TRBV18 and TRBJ1-1; D uncertain. The germline V and J ends were trimmed by 8 bases and 1 base, with 14 bases remaining between them. The germline CDR1 and CDR2 sequences are KGHSH and LQKENI. The CDR3 covers 14 residues. CDR3 sequence reads: CASLSSWGNTEAFF. The CDR3 nucleotides read TGTGCCAGCCTCTCTTCTTGGGGGAACACTGAAGCTTTCTTT.